The clone carrying this T cell receptor (beta chain) has a count of ten or more. Its antigen remains unknown. The library targeted TCRbeta and was prepared with unique molecular identifiers. From the PCR reads, TCRdb called clonotypes with MiXCR, one entry per CDR3 protein. The table has about 870,000 distinct CDR3 sequences, around 17% seen once. This entry comes from a study of T-cell reconstitution after alpha-beta-depleted transplantation in children. General study results and limits: Surviving recipient T cells and thymic progenitors underlay high day-60 TCRbeta diversity in some patients.

This sequence was found in a male patient between 5 and 17 years old who had a stem cell transplant for acute lymphoblastic leukemia, so the T cells may come from the graft donor. Specimen: PBMCs, mostly from graft donor cells, collected 360 days after TCRalphabeta/CD19-depleted stem cell transplant.

The CDR3 loop reads CASSLALRDTQYF. CDR3 in DNA: TGTGCCAGCAGCTTGGCCTTGAGGGATACGCAGTATTTT. V and J are TRBV5-6 and TRBJ2-3; no clear D gene. Trimming removed 0 bases from V and 6 bases from J, with 8 bases in between. The CDR3 has 13 amino acids. CDR1 and CDR2 (germline): SGHDT, YYEEEE. The full variable domain, completed using reference TRBV5-6 and TRBJ2-3, is DAGVTQSPTHLIKTRGQQVTLRCSPKSGHDTVSWYQQALGQGPQFIFQYYEEEERQRGNFPDRFSGHQFPNYSSELNVNALLLGDSALYLCASSLALRDTQYFGPGTRLTVL.